These T cell receptor beta chains were read from a single sample in a study of T-cell memory formation after mild COVID-19. Via MiXCR, TCRdb re-called the 5' RACE reads, giving one row per CDR3 protein. The sample holds 400,000 or so distinct CDR3 sequences, 20% seen once. Sequencing used PBMCs or a T cell subset sorted from them (not recorded which). Receptor source: an adult woman who had mild COVID-19 (a few samples of this study predate the infection). Cell type and time point are not known. CDR3s include the opening cysteine and the closing phenylalanine or tryptophan. The D gene is left open where the match is weak. For some rows the clone size is stated as once, few or many, or as a class when expanded; others skip it.

-,TRBV7-9,-,TRBJ2-2,CASSWVPNTGELFF,TGTGCCAGCAGCTGGGTCCCGAACACCGGGGAGCTGTTTTTT
-,TRBV5-4,few,TRBJ2-2,CASSYIGSTGELFF,TGTGCCAGCAGCTATATCGGGTCTACCGGGGAGCTGTTTTTT
TRBD2,TRBV10-3,few,TRBJ2-1,CAISEGLAAYNEQFF,TGTGCCATCAGTGAAGGTCTAGCGGCCTACAATGAGCAGTTCTTC
TRBD2,TRBV5-1,few,TRBJ2-1,CASSLAASGGVNEQFF,TGCGCCAGCAGCTTGGCGGCTAGCGGGGGGGTCAATGAGCAGTTCTTC
-,TRBV6-5,few,TRBJ1-3,CASSLRVTGNTIYF,TGTGCCAGCAGTCTGAGGGTTACGGGAAACACCATATATTTT
TRBD2,TRBV29-1,-,TRBJ2-7,CSVVRLADSSYEQYF,TGCAGCGTTGTACGACTAGCGGACAGCTCCTACGAGCAGTACTTC
TRBD2,TRBV2,-,TRBJ2-1,CASSDAAGGPYEQFF,TGTGCCAGCAGTGACGCGGCGGGAGGGCCTTATGAGCAGTTCTTC
-,TRBV13,-,TRBJ2-1,CASGSSGNEQFF,TGTGCCAGCGGGTCCTCTGGCAATGAGCAGTTCTTC
TRBD2,TRBV11-2,-,TRBJ2-3,CASSFRRLAGLLTDTQYF,TGTGCCAGCAGCTTTAGGCGATTAGCGGGGCTTCTCACAGATACGCAGTATTTT
-,TRBV12-1,-,TRBJ2-3,CASSATSEAQYF,TGTGCCAGCAGCGCAACTAGCGAGGCGCAGTATTTT
-,TRBV7-8,-,TRBJ1-5,CASSLLLGGDQPQHF,TGTGCCAGCAGCCTATTGTTGGGGGGGGATCAGCCCCAGCATTTT
TRBD2,TRBV15,-,TRBJ2-3,CATSRGTSGSLLITDTQYF,TGTGCCACCAGCAGAGGGACTAGCGGGAGCCTCCTTATCACAGATACGCAGTATTTT
-,TRBV7-8,-,TRBJ1-1,CATRAVDSSEAFF,TGTGCCACCCGAGCGGTGGACAGCTCCGAAGCTTTCTTT
TRBD2,TRBV20-1,few,TRBJ2-5,CSAPPAGGRETQYF,TGCAGTGCTCCCCCGGCGGGGGGGCGGGAGACCCAGTACTTC
-,TRBV18,-,TRBJ1-1,CASSRTGGGLNTEAFF,TGTGCCAGCTCACGAACCGGGGGGGGATTGAACACTGAAGCTTTCTTT
TRBD2,TRBV5-5,-,TRBJ2-1,CASSLGWREWSNEQFF,TGTGCCAGCAGCTTGGGGTGGCGGGAGTGGTCCAATGAGCAGTTCTTC
-,TRBV6-6,few,TRBJ1-2,CASSYSVTGSAYGYTF,TGTGCCAGCAGTTACTCCGTCACCGGGTCGGCGTATGGCTACACCTTC
TRBD2,TRBV7-2,few,TRBJ2-1,CASSWGLAVDNEQFF,TGTGCCAGCAGCTGGGGACTAGCGGTTGACAATGAGCAGTTCTTC
TRBD1,TRBV4-1,-,TRBJ2-3,CASSQAPTGGVDTQYF,TGCGCCAGCAGCCAAGCCCCGACAGGGGGCGTTGATACGCAGTATTTT
-,TRBV12-3/TRBV12-4,-,TRBJ2-3,CASSFTPGPNSQYF,TGTGCCAGCAGTTTCACCCCGGGCCCCAACTCGCAGTATTTT
-,TRBV6-6,few,TRBJ2-5,CASSYSQGRTETQYF,TGTGCCAGCAGTTACTCACAGGGCAGGACGGAGACCCAGTACTTC
TRBD2,TRBV28,few,TRBJ2-3,CASSFRKQPGLAGGPNWADTQYF,TGTGCCAGCAGTTTCCGAAAACAGCCGGGACTAGCGGGAGGACCCAATTGGGCAGATACGCAGTATTTT
TRBD2,TRBV7-9,few,TRBJ2-5,CASSRRLAGDPYQETQYF,TGTGCCAGCAGCAGAAGACTAGCGGGAGACCCGTACCAAGAGACCCAGTACTTC
-,TRBV30,once,TRBJ2-3,CAWSRQGTDTQYF,TGTGCCTGGAGTAGGCAGGGCACAGATACGCAGTATTTT
-,TRBV7-9,-,TRBJ2-7,CASSTTVPYEQYF,TGTGCCAGCAGCACCACGGTTCCCTACGAGCAGTACTTC
TRBD1,TRBV12-3/TRBV12-4,few,TRBJ2-1,CASSSDRVDEQFF,TGTGCCAGCAGTTCGGACAGGGTGGATGAGCAGTTCTTC
TRBD1,TRBV20-1,few,TRBJ2-7,CSASPDRSHRGEQYF,TGCAGTGCTAGTCCTGATCGCTCCCACAGGGGCGAGCAGTACTTC
TRBD1,TRBV5-5,-,TRBJ1-1,CASSPGQGSLKVSEAFF,TGTGCCAGCAGCCCGGGACAGGGGAGCCTGAAGGTTTCTGAAGCTTTCTTT
-,TRBV3-1,-,TRBJ2-7,CASSPQGIYEQYF,TGTGCCAGCAGCCCTCAGGGGATCTACGAGCAGTACTTC
-,TRBV3-1,-,TRBJ2-4,CASSQDLGGAKNIQYF,TGTGCCAGCAGCCAAGATCTGGGAGGAGCCAAAAACATTCAGTACTTC
-,TRBV27,few,TRBJ1-6,CASNHGSSYNSPLHF,TGTGCCAGCAACCACGGGAGCTCCTATAATTCACCCCTCCACTTT
TRBD2,TRBV7-2,-,TRBJ2-3,CASSLVSTERGTQYF,TGTGCCAGCAGCTTAGTCTCCACCGAGCGGGGCACGCAGTATTTT
-,TRBV7-2,many,TRBJ2-2,CASSPVGNTRYTGELFF,TGTGCCAGCAGCCCAGTGGGTAACACTAGATACACCGGGGAGCTGTTTTTT
TRBD1,TRBV5-4,-,TRBJ1-4,CASSRRTGADEKLFF,TGTGCCAGCAGCCGGAGGACAGGGGCAGATGAAAAACTGTTTTTT
TRBD2,TRBV7-2,few,TRBJ2-5,CASRLGLAGGQETQYF,TGTGCCAGCAGGTTGGGACTAGCGGGAGGGCAGGAGACCCAGTACTTC
-,TRBV29-1,-,TRBJ2-2,CSVNDYNTGELFF,TGCAGCGTTAACGACTACAACACCGGGGAGCTGTTTTTT
-,TRBV7-9,few,TRBJ1-2,CASSPSGGGNYGYTF,TGTGCCAGCAGCCCCTCGGGCGGTGGTAACTATGGCTACACCTTC
-,TRBV7-2,-,TRBJ2-1,CASSSPLVLGIEQFF,TGTGCCAGCAGCTCACCTCTCGTTCTGGGAATTGAGCAGTTCTTC
-,TRBV7-2,-,TRBJ2-3,CASSLVLSDTQYF,TGTGCCAGCAGCTTAGTGTTATCGGATACGCAGTATTTT
-,TRBV5-1,few,TRBJ1-1,CASSQTAGALLGAFF,TGCGCCAGCAGCCAAACCGCGGGGGCCTTACTTGGGGCTTTCTTT
-,TRBV29-1,-,TRBJ2-5,CSVVLPPNQETQYF,TGCAGCGTTGTTCTCCCCCCAAACCAAGAGACCCAGTACTTC
TRBD2,TRBV4-1,few,TRBJ2-7,CASSPGGSGYEQYF,TGCGCCAGCAGCCCAGGAGGTAGCGGGTACGAGCAGTACTTC
-,TRBV7-6,many,TRBJ2-7,CASSLGVRGATSYEQYF,TGTGCCAGCAGCTTAGGGGTGAGGGGGGCGACCTCCTACGAGCAGTACTTC
-,TRBV2,few,TRBJ1-2,CASSEGRGLGGYTF,TGTGCCAGCAGTGAGGGCAGGGGCCTAGGTGGCTACACCTTC
TRBD1,TRBV4-2,-,TRBJ1-1,CASSQDLIRGQAFF,TGTGCCAGCAGCCAAGATCTAATCAGGGGGCAAGCTTTCTTT
TRBD1,TRBV3-1,few,TRBJ1-2,CASSLVGQGASSVLYGYTF,TGTGCCAGCAGCCTGGTAGGACAGGGGGCTTCATCAGTCCTGTATGGCTACACCTTC
-,TRBV6-5,-,TRBJ1-5,CASSYGTGNQPQHF,TGTGCCAGCAGTTACGGGACGGGGAATCAGCCCCAGCATTTT
TRBD1,TRBV6-6,few,TRBJ2-7,CASSGTGGPGDHEQYF,TGTGCCAGCAGTGGGACAGGGGGCCCGGGTGATCACGAGCAGTACTTC
TRBD2,TRBV15,-,TRBJ2-1,CATSASGGHNEQFF,TGTGCCACCAGCGCTAGCGGGGGACACAATGAGCAGTTCTTC
-,TRBV7-8,-,TRBJ1-2,CASSLGSNSQKTF,TGTGCCAGCAGCTTAGGATCGAACAGTCAAAAGACCTTC
-,TRBV30,-,TRBJ2-7,CAWRDDSYEQYF,TGTGCCTGGAGGGATGACAGCTACGAGCAGTACTTC
TRBD1,TRBV3-1,many,TRBJ2-7,CASSFDDRGEQYF,TGTGCCAGCAGCTTCGACGACAGGGGCGAGCAGTACTTC
-,TRBV10-3,-,TRBJ2-7,CAISFGNSYEQYF,TGTGCCATTTCATTCGGCAACTCGTACGAGCAGTACTTC
-,TRBV27,few,TRBJ2-7,CASSSVLLSYEQYF,TGTGCCAGCAGTTCGGTGCTACTCTCCTACGAGCAGTACTTC
TRBD2,TRBV20-1,once,TRBJ2-3,CSARYSGATDTQYF,TGCAGTGCTAGATATAGCGGGGCCACAGATACGCAGTATTTT
-,TRBV20-1,few,TRBJ2-7,CSAEDNANSYEQYF,TGCAGTGCTGAAGACAACGCGAACTCCTACGAGCAGTACTTC
-,TRBV2,-,TRBJ2-7,CASTEGEYEQYF,TGTGCCAGCACTGAGGGAGAATACGAGCAGTACTTC
-,TRBV5-1,few,TRBJ2-5,CASSWTVKETQYF,TGCGCCAGCAGCTGGACAGTAAAAGAGACCCAGTACTTC
TRBD1,TRBV11-2,few,TRBJ1-1,CASSSRQGPMGTEAFF,TGTGCCAGCAGTTCTCGACAGGGCCCGATGGGCACTGAAGCTTTCTTT